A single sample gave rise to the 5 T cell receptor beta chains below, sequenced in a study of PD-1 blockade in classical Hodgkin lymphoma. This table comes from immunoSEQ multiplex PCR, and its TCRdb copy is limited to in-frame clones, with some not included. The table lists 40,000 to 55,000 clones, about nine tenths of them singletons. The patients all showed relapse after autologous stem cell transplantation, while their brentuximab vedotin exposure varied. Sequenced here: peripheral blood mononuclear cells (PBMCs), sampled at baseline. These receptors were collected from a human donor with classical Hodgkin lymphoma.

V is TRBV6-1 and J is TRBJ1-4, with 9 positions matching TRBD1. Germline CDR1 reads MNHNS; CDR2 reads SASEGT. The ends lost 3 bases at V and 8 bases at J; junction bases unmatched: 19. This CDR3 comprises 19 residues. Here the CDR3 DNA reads TGTGCCAGCAGTGACGAGATGGGAAACTACAGGGGGCTGAACGAAAAACTGTTTTTT. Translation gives CASSDEMGNYRGLNEKLFF.

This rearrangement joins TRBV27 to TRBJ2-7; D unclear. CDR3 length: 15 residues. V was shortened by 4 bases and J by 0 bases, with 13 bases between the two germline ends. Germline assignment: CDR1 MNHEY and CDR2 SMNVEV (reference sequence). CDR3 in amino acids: CASSSKYRSSYEQYF. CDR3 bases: TGTGCCAGCAGTTCAAAATATAGGAGCTCCTACGAGCAGTACTTC.

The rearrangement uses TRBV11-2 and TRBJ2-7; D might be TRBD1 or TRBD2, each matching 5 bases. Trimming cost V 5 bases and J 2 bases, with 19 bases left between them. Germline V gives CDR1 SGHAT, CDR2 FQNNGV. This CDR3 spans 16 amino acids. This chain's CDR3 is CASSPVQGVGPYEQYF. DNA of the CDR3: TGTGCCAGCAGCCCAGTCCAGGGAGTGGGGCCCTACGAGCAGTACTTC.

This chain's CDR3 is CASSMTGGEKQYF. CDR3 DNA: TGCGCCAGCAGCATGACAGGGGGCGAAAAGCAGTACTTC. The chain employs TRBV4-1 and TRBJ2-7; TRBD1 matches 10 bases. Germline V gene sequence: CDR1 MGHRA, CDR2 YSYEKL. The length of the CDR3 is 13 residues. J lost 8 bases, V lost 5 bases, and 6 bases had no gene match.

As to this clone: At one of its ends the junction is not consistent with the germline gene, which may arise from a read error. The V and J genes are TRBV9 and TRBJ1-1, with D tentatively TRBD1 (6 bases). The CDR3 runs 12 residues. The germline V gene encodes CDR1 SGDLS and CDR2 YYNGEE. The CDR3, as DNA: TGTGCCAGCAGCGCCCAGGGGACTGTAGCTTTCTTT. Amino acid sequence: CASSAQGTVAFF.